This T cell receptor (beta chain) comes out of a study of radiation and T cells in renal cell carcinoma. Of note for this clone: Its specificity is not known.

Study-level findings and limits: Without pretreatment biopsies, baseline tumor clonotype presence was undetermined. From baseline, blood top tumor clonotypes peaked at 2 weeks post-radiation.

V was clipped by 4 bases and J by 0 bases, with 11 bases between them. Looked up from germline, CDR1 is LNHDA and CDR2 is SQIVND (reference sequence). This CDR3 is built from 15 residues. The method was immunoSEQ multiplex PCR; TCRdb's version includes in-frame clones alone and lacks a portion of them. The table shows 120,000 to 150,000 clones, with about 88% occurring only once. The time point here: blood 4 weeks post-SBRT, at nephrectomy. Treatment here: 15 Gy SBRT to primary tumor, nephrectomy 4 weeks later. Nephrectomy followed 15 Gy stereotactic body radiation by 4 weeks. Clear cell pathology was present in this patient's renal cell carcinoma.

Sequences were derived from blood, sampled from a patient whose treatment included radiotherapy and nephrectomy. The TCR comes from a woman in her forties or fifties with renal cell carcinoma. The chain couples TRBV19 to TRBJ2-3; weak D call: TRBD1 (6 bases). The CDR3 reads CASSTRTVSTDTQYF. Written as DNA, the CDR3 is TGTGCCAGTAGTACCAGGACAGTTAGCACAGATACGCAGTATTTT.